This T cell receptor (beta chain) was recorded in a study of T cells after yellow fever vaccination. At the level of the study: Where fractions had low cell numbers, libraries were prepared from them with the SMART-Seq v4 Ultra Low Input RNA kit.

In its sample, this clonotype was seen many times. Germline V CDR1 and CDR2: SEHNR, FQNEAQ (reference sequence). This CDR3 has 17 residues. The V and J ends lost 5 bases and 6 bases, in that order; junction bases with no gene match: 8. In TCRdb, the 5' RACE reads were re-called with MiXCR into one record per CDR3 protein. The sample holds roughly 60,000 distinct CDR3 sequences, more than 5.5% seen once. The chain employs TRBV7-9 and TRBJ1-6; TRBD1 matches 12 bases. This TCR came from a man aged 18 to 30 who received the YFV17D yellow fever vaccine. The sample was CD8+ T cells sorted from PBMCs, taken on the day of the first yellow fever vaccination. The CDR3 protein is CASSGSGDRGRNSPLHF. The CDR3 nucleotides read TGTGCCAGCAGCGGCTCGGGGGACAGGGGGCGTAATTCACCCCTCCACTTT.